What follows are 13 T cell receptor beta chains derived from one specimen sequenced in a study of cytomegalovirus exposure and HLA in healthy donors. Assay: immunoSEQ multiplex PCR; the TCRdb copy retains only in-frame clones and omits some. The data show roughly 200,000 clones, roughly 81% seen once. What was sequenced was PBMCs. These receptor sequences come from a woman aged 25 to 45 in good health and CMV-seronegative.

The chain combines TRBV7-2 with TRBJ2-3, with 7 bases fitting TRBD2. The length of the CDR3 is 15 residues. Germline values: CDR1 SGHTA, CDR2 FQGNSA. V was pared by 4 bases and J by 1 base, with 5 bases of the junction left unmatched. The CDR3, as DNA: TGTGCCAGCAGCTCCAGCGGGACTCGCACAGATACGCAGTATTTT. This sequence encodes CASSSSGTRTDTQYF.

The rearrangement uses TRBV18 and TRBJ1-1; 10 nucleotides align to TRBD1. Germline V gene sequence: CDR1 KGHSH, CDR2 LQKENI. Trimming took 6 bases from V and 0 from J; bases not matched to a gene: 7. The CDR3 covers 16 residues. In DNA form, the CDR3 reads TGTGCCAGCTCCTTCGGACAGGGGGGGCTGAACACTGAAGCTTTCTTT. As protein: CASSFGQGGLNTEAFF.

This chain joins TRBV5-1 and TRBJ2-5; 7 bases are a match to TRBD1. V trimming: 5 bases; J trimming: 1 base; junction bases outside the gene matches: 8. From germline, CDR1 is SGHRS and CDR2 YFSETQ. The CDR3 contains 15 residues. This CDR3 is CASRPPGTAQETQYF. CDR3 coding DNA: TGCGCCAGCAGACCACCAGGGACAGCCCAAGAGACCCAGTACTTC.

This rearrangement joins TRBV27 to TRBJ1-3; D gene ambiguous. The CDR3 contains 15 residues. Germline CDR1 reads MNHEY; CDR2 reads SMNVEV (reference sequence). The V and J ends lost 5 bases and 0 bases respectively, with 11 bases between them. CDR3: CASSRQWASGNTIYF. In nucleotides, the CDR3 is TGTGCCAGCAGTCGCCAGTGGGCCTCTGGAAACACCATATATTTT.

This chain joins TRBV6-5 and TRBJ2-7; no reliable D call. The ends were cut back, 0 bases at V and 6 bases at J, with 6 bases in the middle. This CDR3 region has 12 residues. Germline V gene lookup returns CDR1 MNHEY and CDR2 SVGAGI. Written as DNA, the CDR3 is TGTGCCAGCAGTTACTCGATGAGCGAGCAGTACTTC. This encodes CASSYSMSEQYF.

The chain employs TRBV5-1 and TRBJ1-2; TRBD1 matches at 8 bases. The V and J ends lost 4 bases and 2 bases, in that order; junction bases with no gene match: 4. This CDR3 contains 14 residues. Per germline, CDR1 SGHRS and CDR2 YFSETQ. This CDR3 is CASSRQGTNYGYTF. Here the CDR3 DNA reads TGCGCCAGCAGCCGACAGGGGACGAACTATGGCTACACCTTC.

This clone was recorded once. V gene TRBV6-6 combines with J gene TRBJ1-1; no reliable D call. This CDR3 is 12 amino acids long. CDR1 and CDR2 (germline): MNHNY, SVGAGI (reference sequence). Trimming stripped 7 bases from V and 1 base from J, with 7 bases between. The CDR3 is CASTRGNTEAFF. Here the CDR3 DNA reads TGTGCCAGCACCCGGGGGAACACTGAAGCTTTCTTT.

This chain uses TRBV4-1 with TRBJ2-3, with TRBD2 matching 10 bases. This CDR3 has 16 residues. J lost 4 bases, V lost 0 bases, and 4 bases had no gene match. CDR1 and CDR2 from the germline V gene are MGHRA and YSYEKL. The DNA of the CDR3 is TGCGCCAGCAGCCAAGAACTAGCGGGATTAGCAGATACGCAGTATTTT. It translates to CASSQELAGLADTQYF.

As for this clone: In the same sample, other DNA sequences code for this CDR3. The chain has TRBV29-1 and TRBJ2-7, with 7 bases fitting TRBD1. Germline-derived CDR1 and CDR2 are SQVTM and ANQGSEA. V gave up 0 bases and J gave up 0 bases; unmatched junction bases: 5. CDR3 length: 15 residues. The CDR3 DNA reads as TGCAGCGTTGAAGACCCAGGGGGTAGCTCCTACGAGCAGTACTTC. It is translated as CSVEDPGGSSYEQYF.

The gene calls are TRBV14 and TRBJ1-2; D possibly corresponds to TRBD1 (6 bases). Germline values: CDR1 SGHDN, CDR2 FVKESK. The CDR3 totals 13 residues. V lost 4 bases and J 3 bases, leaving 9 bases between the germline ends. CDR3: CASSPQGYYGYTF. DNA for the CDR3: TGTGCCAGCAGCCCACAGGGCTACTATGGCTACACCTTC.

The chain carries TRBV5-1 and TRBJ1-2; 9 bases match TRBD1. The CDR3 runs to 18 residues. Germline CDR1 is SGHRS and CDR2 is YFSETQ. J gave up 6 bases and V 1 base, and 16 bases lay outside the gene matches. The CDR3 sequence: CASSLKYGTGRAGDGYTF. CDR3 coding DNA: TGCGCCAGCAGCTTGAAGTACGGGACAGGGCGCGCCGGGGATGGCTACACCTTC.

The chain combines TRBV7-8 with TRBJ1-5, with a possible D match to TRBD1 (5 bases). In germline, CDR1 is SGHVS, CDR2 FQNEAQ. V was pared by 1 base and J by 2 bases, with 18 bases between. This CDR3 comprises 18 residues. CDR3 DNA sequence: TGTGCCAGCAGCTTAGTTGGGGGGGGACTAATCGGCAATCAGCCCCAGCATTTT. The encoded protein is CASSLVGGGLIGNQPQHF.

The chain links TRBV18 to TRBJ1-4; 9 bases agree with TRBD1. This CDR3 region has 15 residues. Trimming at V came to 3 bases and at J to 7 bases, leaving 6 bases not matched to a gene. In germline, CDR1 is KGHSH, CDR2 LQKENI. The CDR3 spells CASSPGTGNGEKLFF. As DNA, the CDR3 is TGTGCCAGCTCACCCGGGACAGGGAATGGTGAAAAACTGTTTTTT.